This TCR beta chain comes out of a study of T cells in Graves' hyperthyroidism and ophthalmopathy. RNA transcripts gave rise to amplified TCR beta CDR3 regions. The HTBI set primed first-round TCR CDR3 RT-PCR. TCRdb processed the multiplex PCR reads anew with MiXCR; each CDR3 protein has one entry. There are about 610,000 distinct CDR3 sequences in the sample; roughly 14% occur only once, and approximately 4.3% lies in the top ten. The CDR3 is 12 amino acids. Germline CDR1 and CDR2: KGHSY and FQNENV. Trimming removed 0 bases from V and 5 bases from J, with 4 bases in between. This clonotype was seen repeatedly, ten times or more.

V gene TRBV16 combines with J gene TRBJ2-5; D uncertain. This TCR derives from a woman aged 40 to 50 with Graves' ophthalmopathy. Sequenced sample: blood. CDR3 loop: CASSQSQETQYF. For the CDR3, the DNA is TGTGCCAGCAGCCAATCCCAGGAGACCCAGTACTTC.